The 30 T cell receptor beta chains listed next were all sequenced from one sample in a study of CD8+ T cells in alopecia areata. After isolation, RNA underwent reverse transcription to generate cDNA as the sequencing template. Assay: immunoSEQ multiplex PCR; the TCRdb copy retains only in-frame clones and omits some. Among a few hundred thousand clones listed, under 70% were seen once. The sample was CD4+ T cells sorted from blood, taken at week 0. The receptors shown here come from a human donor with alopecia areata.

The DNA of the CDR3 is TGCGCCAGCAGTACGGGCGTGATAGGCTACGAGCAGTACTTC. Residues: CASSTGVIGYEQYF. This chain links TRBV5-1 with TRBJ2-7, with D unclear. The ends were cut back, 5 bases at V and 3 bases at J, with 15 bases in the middle. CDR3 length: 14 residues. Per germline, CDR1 SGHRS and CDR2 YFSETQ.

The V and J genes are TRBV25-1 and TRBJ1-2; D unresolved. CDR1 is MGHDK and CDR2 is SYGVNS in the germline V gene. V was pared by 2 bases and J by 6 bases, with 10 bases between. The CDR3 runs to 13 residues. The CDR3 protein is CASSERSIDGYTF. CDR3 nucleotides: TGTGCCAGCAGTGAACGCAGCATTGATGGCTACACCTTC.

This clone was seen only a few times. The chain combines TRBV30 with TRBJ2-7; 9 nucleotides match TRBD1. This CDR3 has 12 amino acids. V shed 8 bases, J shed 3 bases, and the junction held 5 bases outside the gene matches. Germline CDR1 reads GTSNPN; CDR2 reads SVGIG (reference sequence). The DNA of the CDR3 is TGTGCCCGCCGGGACAGGGACTACGAGCAGTACTTC. Its protein is CARRDRDYEQYF.

This sequence joins TRBV29-1 and TRBJ2-3; TRBD2 matches at 7 bases. V dropped 4 bases and J dropped 1; count of bases not matched to a gene: 8. CDR1 and CDR2 from the germline V gene are SQVTM and ANQGSEA. The CDR3 runs 15 residues. The CDR3 DNA reads as TGCAGCGTTGGTGGAGCGAGCGGGGGCACAGATACGCAGTATTTT. Translating it yields CSVGGASGGTDTQYF.

The V and J genes are TRBV2 and TRBJ2-4; TRBD2 might be the D (6 bases). Trimming took off 11 bases at V and 3 bases at J, with 17 bases between the two ends. This CDR3 region has 14 residues. Germline V gene lookup returns CDR1 SNHLY and CDR2 FYNNEI. The CDR3 loop is CASQGGAGKNIQYF. CDR3 nucleotide sequence: TGTGCCTCCCAAGGAGGGGCGGGCAAAAACATTCAGTACTTC.

This clone appeared a single time. The J gene is TRBJ2-7, the V gene TRBV11-2; the D gene could be TRBD1 or TRBD2 (5 bases each). The CDR3 covers 15 residues. Trimming cost V 1 base and J 2 bases, with 12 bases left between them. CDR1 and CDR2 (germline): SGHAT, FQNNGV. The DNA for the CDR3 is TGTGCCAGCAGCTTAGGATCCGGGACCCCCTACGAGCAGTACTTC. This sequence encodes CASSLGSGTPYEQYF. Full variable domain (missing parts from reference TRBV11-2 and TRBJ2-7): EAGVAQSPRYKIIEKRQSVAFWCNPISGHATLYWYQQILGQGPKLLIQFQNNGVVDDSQLPKDRFSAERLKGVDSTLKIQPAKLEDSAVYLCASSLGSGTPYEQYFGPGTRLTVT.

The V call is TRBV29-1, the J call TRBJ1-1; perhaps TRBD1 as D (5 bases). The CDR3 runs 12 residues. Trimming shortened V by 4 bases and J by 1 base, and 7 bases separated the two germline ends. Germline CDR1 and CDR2: SQVTM and ANQGSEA. CDR3 loop: CSVADRNTEAFF. CDR3 nucleotide sequence: TGCAGCGTTGCAGACAGGAACACTGAAGCTTTCTTT.

This chain links TRBV15 with TRBJ1-2; tentatively, D is TRBD1 (5 bases). Trimming removed 0 bases at V and 9 bases at J, with 8 bases between. Germline V gives CDR1 LNHNV, CDR2 YYDKDF (reference sequence). The CDR3 sequence is 12 residues long. The DNA for the CDR3 is TGTGCCACCAGCAGAGAAGCAGGGAGCTACACCTTC. Amino acid sequence: CATSREAGSYTF. The variable domain in full, with the rest retrieved from reference TRBV15 and TRBJ1-2, is DAMVIQNPRYQVTQFGKPVTLSCSQTLNHNVMYWYQQKSSQAPKLLFHYYDKDFNNEADTPDNFQSRRPNTSFCFLDIRSPGLGDTAMYLCATSREAGSYTFGSGTRLTVV.

The rearrangement joins TRBV9 to TRBJ1-1; TRBD1 aligns across 8 bases. There are 14 residues in the CDR3. Germline V gives CDR1 SGDLS, CDR2 YYNGEE. J lost 0 bases, V lost 3 bases, and 1 base had no gene match. The DNA for the CDR3 is TGTGCCAGCAGCGACAGGGGGTTGAACACTGAAGCTTTCTTT. Protein sequence: CASSDRGLNTEAFF.

The chain couples TRBV5-1 to TRBJ1-2; possible D gene TRBD1, 5 bases. This CDR3 comprises 15 residues. The ends were cut back, 0 bases at V and 8 bases at J, with 17 bases in the middle. The germline gives CDR1 SGHRS, CDR2 YFSETQ. The CDR3 loop reads CASSLAPTDKRGYTF. Written as DNA, the CDR3 is TGCGCCAGCAGCTTGGCTCCGACAGACAAGAGGGGCTACACCTTC.

This clone has just a few counts. The chain recombines TRBV14 with TRBJ1-1; TRBD1 is a possible D gene (5 bases). CDR3 size: 11 residues. Germline V gene lookup returns CDR1 SGHDN and CDR2 FVKESK. V dropped 9 bases and J dropped 6 bases, with 11 bases sitting between them. The CDR3 nucleotides are TGTGCCAGGGTCGACAGACCTGAAGCTTTCTTT. It is translated as CARVDRPEAFF.

This clone was detected only a few times. The chain recombines TRBV30 with TRBJ1-1, with D maybe TRBD1 (6 bases). CDR3 length equals 11 residues. With 2 bases removed from V and 8 bases from J, the gap between germline ends came to 9 bases. CDR1 is GTSNPN, CDR2 SVGIG, per germline (reference sequence). CDR3 amino acids: CAWSQTGEAFF. The CDR3 bases are TGTGCCTGGAGTCAAACAGGGGAAGCTTTCTTT.

In its sample, this clone was seen a few times. The V and J genes are TRBV5-1 and TRBJ2-7; D ambiguous. The germline V and J ends were trimmed by 2 bases and 1 base, with 7 bases remaining between them. The CDR3 has 13 amino acids. The V gene's germline CDR1 is SGHRS and CDR2 YFSETQ. CDR3 in amino acids: CASSLLISYEQYF. Written as DNA, the CDR3 is TGCGCCAGCAGCTTACTGATTTCCTACGAGCAGTACTTC.

This chain uses TRBV7-9 with TRBJ2-3; D is perhaps TRBD1 (5 bases). The V end lost 1 base, the J end lost 6 bases, and 11 bases lay between the germline ends. CDR1 is SEHNR and CDR2 is FQNEAQ in the germline V gene (reference sequence). The CDR3 is 14 amino acids. CDR3 amino acids: CASSLEQAPDTQYF. CDR3 bases: TGTGCCAGCAGCTTAGAACAGGCACCCGATACGCAGTATTTT.

The sample holds a few counts of this clone. The chain couples TRBV21-1 to TRBJ2-7; the D segment call TRBD1 is taken from the table without a DNA check. TRBV21-1 is a listed pseudogene. The CDR3 is 17 residues long. For the CDR3, the DNA is TGTGCCAGCAAAACAAGGCGAAGGACAGGAAAAGGTCACGAGCAGTACTTC. Encoded protein: CASKTRRRTGKGHEQYF.

Only one count was recorded for this clone. The chain has TRBV29-1 and TRBJ2-1; 7 bases are a match to TRBD1. Germline V CDR1 and CDR2: SQVTM, ANQGSEA. Trimming took 8 bases from V and 7 from J; bases not matched to a gene: 8. This CDR3 has 12 residues. The CDR3 DNA follows: TGCAGCACACCGGGACAGCTTAATGAGCAGTTCTTC. This gives the protein CSTPGQLNEQFF.

This rearrangement joins TRBV19 to TRBJ1-2; no clear D. This CDR3 is built from 8 residues. Per germline, CDR1 LNHDA and CDR2 SQIVND (reference sequence). CDR3 loop: CASYGYTF. CDR3 nucleotides: TGTGCGTCCTATGGCTACACCTTC.

The rearrangement links TRBV6-5 to TRBJ1-6, with D hard to call. CDR1 and CDR2 from the germline V gene are MNHEY and SVGAGI. The ends were cut back, 2 bases at V and 8 bases at J, with 13 bases in the middle. The CDR3 spans 15 residues. The CDR3 coding sequence is TGTGCCAGCAGTTACGGGTTGCGGGCAGATTCACCCCTCCACTTT. Translation: CASSYGLRADSPLHF.

This clone was seen more than once but under ten times. This chain's CDR3 is CSVVRDTIAKNIQYF. The CDR3 DNA reads as TGCAGCGTTGTAAGGGACACCATAGCCAAAAACATTCAGTACTTC. The rearrangement uses TRBV29-1 and TRBJ2-4; TRBD1 might be the D (6 bases). Germline CDR1 and CDR2: SQVTM and ANQGSEA. The CDR3 runs 15 residues. The V end lost 4 bases, the J end lost 0 bases, and 13 bases lay between the germline ends.

The V and J genes are TRBV19 and TRBJ1-1, with D maybe TRBD1 (6 bases). From germline, CDR1 is LNHDA and CDR2 SQIVND (reference sequence). This CDR3 is 15 amino acids long. Trimming stripped 7 bases from V and 2 bases from J, with 17 bases between. The DNA of the CDR3 is TGTGCCAGTATGGAGGGGGGTGCACGCAACACTGAAGCTTTCTTT. This gives the protein CASMEGGARNTEAFF.

V is TRBV2 and J is TRBJ2-5; D is uncertain. The V gene's germline CDR1 is SNHLY and CDR2 FYNNEI. The ends were cut back, 5 bases at V and 2 bases at J, with 12 bases in the middle. The CDR3 is 14 amino acids. The CDR3 spells CASSHRTGQETQYF. CDR3 coding DNA: TGTGCCAGCAGTCATAGAACTGGGCAAGAGACCCAGTACTTC.

The chain carries TRBV30 and TRBJ1-5; TRBD1 aligns across 8 bases. J lost 3 bases, V lost 3 bases, and 7 bases had no gene match. This CDR3 is built from 15 residues. CDR1 is GTSNPN, CDR2 SVGIG, per germline (reference sequence). CDR3 nucleotides: TGTGCCTGGAGGCCCGGGACAGGCCTCAATCAGCCCCAGCATTTT. Amino acids: CAWRPGTGLNQPQHF.

This clone came up a few times. This chain uses TRBV10-3 with TRBJ1-2; D is possibly TRBD1 (5 bases). This CDR3 has 14 amino acids. CDR1 and CDR2 (germline): ENHRY, SYGVKD. Trimming left V 0 bases short and J 4 bases short, with 9 bases between. DNA for the CDR3: TGTGCCATCAGTGAGTCGGGACGGACCTATGGCTACACCTTC. It specifies CAISESGRTYGYTF.

The chain recombines TRBV5-1 with TRBJ1-1, with D hard to call. This CDR3 comprises 11 residues. The germline V gene has CDR1 SGHRS and CDR2 YFSETQ. The V and J ends lost 7 bases and 7 bases respectively, with 11 bases between them. The CDR3 nucleotides read TGCGCCAGCGTAGGTAGTTATGAAGCTTTCTTT. Translation: CASVGSYEAFF.

This clone is a singleton in its sample. One end of the junction does not line up with germline, which may come from a read error. The chain uses TRBV7-7 and TRBJ2-3; TRBD1 or TRBD2 may be the D gene (5 bases each). The CDR3 covers 15 residues. Germline V gene sequence: CDR1 SSHAT, CDR2 FNYEAQ (reference sequence). The CDR3 DNA sequence: TGTGCTAGCAGCCCCGGGACGGCTGGCACAGATACGCAGTATTTT. This translates into CASSPGTAGTDTQYF.

This clone was recorded a few times. This chain connects TRBV6-5 to TRBJ2-7, with a tentative D call TRBD1 (5 bases). Between the trimmed V and J ends, which lost 10 bases and 0 bases, there was a span of 13 bases. The CDR3 totals 13 residues. Germline V gene data show CDR1 as MNHEY and CDR2 as SVGAGI. The CDR3 loop reads CATDSLSSYEQYF. The CDR3 DNA reads as TGTGCCACCGACAGCCTTAGCTCCTACGAGCAGTACTTC.

The chain uses TRBV9 and TRBJ1-1; 11 bases agree with TRBD1. With 0 bases clipped from V and 6 bases from J, the junction kept 4 bases outside the gene matches. Germline CDR1 SGDLS, CDR2 YYNGEE. The CDR3 runs to 15 residues. This chain's CDR3 is CASSVEGQGASEAFF. The CDR3 nucleotides read TGTGCCAGCAGCGTAGAAGGACAGGGGGCCTCTGAAGCTTTCTTT. Filled out from reference TRBV9 and TRBJ1-1, the complete variable domain reads DSGVTQTPKHLITATGQRVTLRCSPRSGDLSVYWYQQSLDQGLQFLIQYYNGEERAKGNILERFSAQQFPDLHSELNLSSLELGDSALYFCASSVEGQGASEAFFGQGTRLTVV.

The CDR3 nucleotides read TGCGCCAGCAGCGTAGGGACGACTTCACCCCTCCACTTT. Translating gives CASSVGTTSPLHF. The gene calls are TRBV5-1 and TRBJ1-6; D is perhaps TRBD1 (5 bases). Germline-derived CDR1 and CDR2 are SGHRS and YFSETQ. The germline V and J ends were trimmed by 4 bases and 9 bases, with 11 bases remaining between them. The CDR3 sequence is 13 residues long.

This rearrangement joins TRBV18 to TRBJ1-1, with TRBD1 matching 11 bases. The CDR3 is made up of 13 amino acids. Germline values: CDR1 KGHSH, CDR2 LQKENI. Germline trimming cut 3 bases from V and 8 bases from J; bases unmatched to any gene: 2. The DNA for the CDR3 is TGTGCCAGCTCACCGGGACAGGGGGAGGAAGCTTTCTTT. The encoded protein is CASSPGQGEEAFF.

The CDR3 protein is CASSDLVGEQFF. CDR3 coding DNA: TGTGCCAGCAGCGACTTAGTGGGGGAGCAGTTCTTC. The chain has TRBV7-9 and TRBJ2-1; D unclear. This CDR3 region has 12 residues. Germline V gives CDR1 SEHNR, CDR2 FQNEAQ (reference sequence). With 5 bases removed from V and 10 bases from J, the gap between germline ends came to 12 bases.